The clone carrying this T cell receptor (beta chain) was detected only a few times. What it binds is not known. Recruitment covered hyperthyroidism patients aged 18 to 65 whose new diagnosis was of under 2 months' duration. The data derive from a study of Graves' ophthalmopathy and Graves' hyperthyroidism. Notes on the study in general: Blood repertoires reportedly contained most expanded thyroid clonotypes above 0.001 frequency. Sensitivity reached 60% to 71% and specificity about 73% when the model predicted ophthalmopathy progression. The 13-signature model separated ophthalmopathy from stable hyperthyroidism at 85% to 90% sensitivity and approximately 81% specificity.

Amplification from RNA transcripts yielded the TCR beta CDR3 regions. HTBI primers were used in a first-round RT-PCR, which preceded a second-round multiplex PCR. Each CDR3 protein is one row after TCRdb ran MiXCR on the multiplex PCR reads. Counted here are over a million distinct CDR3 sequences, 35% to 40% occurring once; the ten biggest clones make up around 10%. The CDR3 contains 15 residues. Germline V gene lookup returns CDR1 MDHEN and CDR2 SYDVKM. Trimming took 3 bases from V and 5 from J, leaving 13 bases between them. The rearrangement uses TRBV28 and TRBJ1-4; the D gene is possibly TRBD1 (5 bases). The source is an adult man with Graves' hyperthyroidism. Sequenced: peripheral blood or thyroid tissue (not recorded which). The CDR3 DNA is TGTGCCAGCAGTTTTAGACAGAGAAAAAATGAAAAACTGTTTTTT. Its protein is CASSFRQRKNEKLFF.